This T cell receptor beta chain derives from a study of response to subunit inactivated influenza vaccine. Findings of the study overall: The authors suggested that every seasonal influenza vaccination recruits few new T cells.

This clonotype was counted ten times or more. What it binds is not known. TCRdb analysed the RT-PCR reads with MiXCR anew, one entry per CDR3 protein. The data hold about 180,000 distinct CDR3 sequences, with nearly 9.5% observed a single time. The CDR3 has 15 residues. The V gene's germline CDR1 is DFQATT and CDR2 SNEGSKA (reference sequence). Deletions cut 2 bases from V and 1 base from J, with 14 bases between. The chain has TRBV20-1 and TRBJ2-5; perhaps TRBD1 as D (6 bases). The sequence derives from a man in his fifties or sixties who received an inactivated influenza vaccine. The material was non-naive T cells sorted from PBMCs, obtained on the day of vaccination. CDR3 in amino acids: CSARTNRVFQETQYF. CDR3 nucleotide sequence: TGCAGTGCTAGAACCAACAGGGTATTCCAAGAGACCCAGTACTTC.